Each of the 19 T cell receptor beta chains below was sequenced from the same sample in a study of cytomegalovirus exposure and HLA in healthy donors. The primer mix had 60 Vbeta and 13 Jbeta primers. The repertoire was sequenced with immunoSEQ multiplex PCR; TCRdb's copy has only in-frame clones and lacks some. The table records 150,000 to 200,000 clones, approximately 72% of them present only once. Sequenced: PBMCs. All receptors derive from a human donor in good health.

The chain carries TRBV27 and TRBJ2-7; D is perhaps TRBD1 (5 bases). CDR3 length equals 16 residues. Germline values: CDR1 MNHEY, CDR2 SMNVEV (reference sequence). The V end lost 4 bases, the J end lost 2 bases, and 18 bases lay between the germline ends. CDR3 DNA: TGTGCCAGCAGTTCCCCCCCGGGCCCAGGGACCTACGAGCAGTACTTC. This gives the protein CASSSPPGPGTYEQYF.

The gene calls are TRBV5-4 and TRBJ2-5; possibly TRBD2 for D (7 bases). The germline gives CDR1 SGHNT, CDR2 YYREEE (reference sequence). V was pared by 4 bases and J by 1 base, with 17 bases between. The CDR3 is 16 amino acids. The CDR3 spells CASSINSGGLQETQYF. Here the CDR3 DNA reads TGTGCCAGCAGCATTAATTCCGGGGGGCTCCAAGAGACCCAGTACTTC.

J is TRBJ1-5 and V is TRBV10-3, with TRBD1 matching over 8 bases. Looked up from germline, CDR1 is ENHRY and CDR2 is SYGVKD. The J segment lost 2 bases and the V segment lost 10 bases, leaving 10 bases of the junction unmatched. The CDR3 loop spans 15 amino acids. The CDR3 protein is CATVQGVDGNQPQHF. CDR3 DNA sequence: TGTGCCACCGTACAGGGGGTAGATGGCAATCAGCCCCAGCATTTT.

The chain recombines TRBV7-6 with TRBJ2-5; a possible D gene is TRBD2 (6 bases). Germline CDR1 reads SGHVS; CDR2 reads FNYEAQ. The length of the CDR3 is 14 residues. Trimming pared 6 bases from V and 2 bases from J, leaving 13 bases between. CDR3 sequence (DNA): TGTGCCAGCAGTCCCCGGGACTCACAAGAGACCCAGTACTTC. Translation gives CASSPRDSQETQYF.

The CDR3 sequence: CASSPHSGGKTEAFF. Here the CDR3 DNA reads TGTGCCAGCAGCCCCCATTCGGGGGGCAAGACTGAAGCTTTCTTT. The chain has TRBV7-2 and TRBJ1-1, with a tentative D call TRBD1 (6 bases). The CDR3 is 15 residues long. Germline CDR1 reads SGHTA; CDR2 reads FQGNSA. The V and J ends lost 5 bases and 5 bases respectively, with 18 bases between them.

The CDR3 spells CASSHGETQYF. DNA of the CDR3: TGTGCCAGCAGCCACGGGGAGACCCAGTACTTC. The rearrangement links TRBV4-2 to TRBJ2-5, with D hard to call. The CDR3 extends over 11 amino acids. CDR1 is LGHNA, CDR2 YNFKEQ, per germline. The V and J ends lost 3 bases and 5 bases respectively, with 4 bases between them.

This clone was seen only a few times. The chain couples TRBV4-1 to TRBJ1-1; D not resolved. V lost 0 bases to trimming and J lost 7 bases, with 15 bases between them. The CDR3 is made up of 15 amino acids. From germline, CDR1 is MGHRA and CDR2 YSYEKL. The CDR3 protein is CASSQDPALDREAFF. The CDR3 nucleotides are TGCGCCAGCAGCCAAGACCCTGCCCTAGACCGTGAAGCTTTCTTT.

This clone was observed a handful of times. The chain joins TRBV15 to TRBJ1-2; tentatively, D is TRBD1 (5 bases). The V gene's germline CDR1 is LNHNV and CDR2 YYDKDF (reference sequence). The CDR3 length is 17 residues. The V and J ends lost 1 base and 5 bases respectively, with 20 bases between them. The chain's CDR3 is CATSRGMTPKGVYGYTF. CDR3 DNA sequence: TGTGCCACCAGCAGAGGGATGACACCTAAAGGGGTGTATGGCTACACCTTC.

CDR3 residues: CASSNSNEQFF. The CDR3 bases are TGTGCCAGTAGTAATAGCAATGAGCAGTTCTTC. This chain links TRBV19 with TRBJ2-1; D unresolved. The CDR3 has 11 amino acids. The V gene lost 4 bases and the J gene lost 6 bases, with 4 bases spanning the gap. From germline, CDR1 is LNHDA and CDR2 SQIVND (reference sequence).

This clone was detected only once. V usage is TRBV9 and J usage is TRBJ1-2, with D possibly TRBD1 on 6 matching bases. Germline-derived CDR1 and CDR2 are SGDLS and YYNGEE. The CDR3 runs to 15 residues. V lost 3 bases, J lost 4 bases, and 16 bases lay in between. The CDR3: CASSGKGGKSYGYTF. The CDR3 DNA reads as TGTGCCAGCAGCGGGAAGGGGGGGAAGAGCTATGGCTACACCTTC.

V and J are TRBV5-5 and TRBJ2-5, with 7 nucleotides matching TRBD2. V shed 4 bases, J shed 2 bases, and the junction held 8 bases outside the gene matches. The germline V gene encodes CDR1 SGHKS and CDR2 YYEKEE (reference sequence). The CDR3 has 15 amino acids. The CDR3 sequence: CASSPGGGWQETQYF. The CDR3 DNA sequence: TGTGCCAGCAGCCCTGGGGGGGGTTGGCAAGAGACCCAGTACTTC.

This clone was detected a few times. The chain recombines TRBV2 with TRBJ2-7; D is unclear. CDR3 size: 13 residues. The V gene's germline CDR1 is SNHLY and CDR2 FYNNEI. Trimming pared 4 bases from V and 4 bases from J, leaving 11 bases between. The CDR3 DNA is TGTGCCAGCAGTGTAACACCCGGGTACGAGCAGTACTTC. Translated: CASSVTPGYEQYF.

V gene TRBV5-6 combines with J gene TRBJ1-6; a possible D gene is TRBD1 (5 bases). Trimming shortened V by 0 bases and J by 8 bases, and 9 bases separated the two germline ends. The CDR3 runs to 14 residues. Germline loops: CDR1 SGHDT, CDR2 YYEEEE. The CDR3 DNA reads as TGTGCCAGCAGCTTGGGACAGACAGATTCACCCCTCCACTTT. It yields the protein CASSLGQTDSPLHF. Based on the CDR3 plus reference TRBV5-6 and TRBJ1-6, the full variable domain is DAGVTQSPTHLIKTRGQQVTLRCSPKSGHDTVSWYQQALGQGPQFIFQYYEEEERQRGNFPDRFSGHQFPNYSSELNVNALLLGDSALYLCASSLGQTDSPLHFGNGTRLTVT.

The CDR3 here is CASRAPGQGYEQYF. The CDR3 DNA is TGTGCCAGCAGAGCACCGGGACAGGGGTACGAGCAGTACTTC. The chain joins TRBV6-1 to TRBJ2-7; 10 nucleotides align to TRBD1. The CDR3 consists of 14 residues. Germline loops: CDR1 MNHNS, CDR2 SASEGT. Germline trimming cut 6 bases from V and 4 bases from J; bases unmatched to any gene: 6.

This clone was seen once. V is TRBV5-8 and J is TRBJ2-7; D ambiguous. Germline V gives CDR1 SGHTS, CDR2 YDEGEE. Trimming stripped 4 bases from V and 2 bases from J, with 10 bases between. The CDR3 is 13 residues long. This CDR3 is CASSGDVTYEQYF. CDR3 nucleotides: TGTGCCAGCAGCGGAGACGTAACCTACGAGCAGTACTTC.

This sequence joins TRBV5-1 and TRBJ2-3; TRBD2 aligns across 9 bases. The V and J ends lost 0 bases and 1 base, in that order; junction bases with no gene match: 3. Germline CDR1 reads SGHRS; CDR2 reads YFSETQ. The CDR3 loop spans 16 amino acids. The CDR3 DNA follows: TGCGCCAGCAGCTTGGACGCGGGGGGGCGCACAGATACGCAGTATTTT. Translated: CASSLDAGGRTDTQYF.

The rearrangement joins TRBV18 to TRBJ2-5, with 13 bases matching TRBD2. The CDR3 is 16 amino acids. CDR1 is KGHSH and CDR2 is LQKENI in the germline V gene. V lost 3 bases to trimming and J lost 2 bases; unmatched junction nucleotides: 3. The CDR3 is CASSPGTSGKQETQYF. CDR3 in DNA: TGTGCCAGCTCACCCGGGACTAGCGGGAAACAAGAGACCCAGTACTTC.

This chain joins TRBV5-1 and TRBJ2-7, with 8 bases fitting TRBD1. V lost 2 bases to trimming and J lost 0 bases; unmatched junction nucleotides: 7. CDR3 length equals 16 residues. Per the germline V gene, CDR1 is SGHRS and CDR2 is YFSETQ. CDR3 sequence (DNA): TGCGCCAGCAGCTTAAAGACAGGGGATATCTCCTACGAGCAGTACTTC. It specifies CASSLKTGDISYEQYF.

V gene TRBV5-1 combines with J gene TRBJ2-5; 8 nucleotides match TRBD2. The germline V gene has CDR1 SGHRS and CDR2 YFSETQ. Trimming removed 4 bases from V and 5 bases from J; junction bases left unmatched: 16. The CDR3 contains 17 residues. The CDR3 DNA reads TGCGCCAGCAGCGCGGAGGCGCCAGAGGGACTAGGGGAGACCCAGTACTTC. It translates to CASSAEAPEGLGETQYF.